This TCR beta chain was profiled in a study of blood T cell repertoires in COVID-19. Germline-derived CDR1 and CDR2 are GTSNPN and SVGIG (reference sequence). The CDR3 has 15 amino acids. The V end lost 0 bases, the J end lost 6 bases, and 17 bases lay between the germline ends. Clones were sequenced by immunoSEQ multiplex PCR, and TCRdb holds only the in-frame ones, with some missing. The sample has around 140,000 clones; roughly four fifths are singletons. The material sequenced was PBMCs or T cells enriched from blood (not recorded which). The TCR comes from a man aged 35-49 years with acute COVID-19. This chain uses TRBV30 with TRBJ1-2; D is possibly TRBD1 (6 bases). The CDR3 region is CAWSVGMGRGNGYTF. The CDR3 DNA is TGTGCCTGGAGTGTAGGAATGGGCAGGGGCAATGGCTACACCTTC.